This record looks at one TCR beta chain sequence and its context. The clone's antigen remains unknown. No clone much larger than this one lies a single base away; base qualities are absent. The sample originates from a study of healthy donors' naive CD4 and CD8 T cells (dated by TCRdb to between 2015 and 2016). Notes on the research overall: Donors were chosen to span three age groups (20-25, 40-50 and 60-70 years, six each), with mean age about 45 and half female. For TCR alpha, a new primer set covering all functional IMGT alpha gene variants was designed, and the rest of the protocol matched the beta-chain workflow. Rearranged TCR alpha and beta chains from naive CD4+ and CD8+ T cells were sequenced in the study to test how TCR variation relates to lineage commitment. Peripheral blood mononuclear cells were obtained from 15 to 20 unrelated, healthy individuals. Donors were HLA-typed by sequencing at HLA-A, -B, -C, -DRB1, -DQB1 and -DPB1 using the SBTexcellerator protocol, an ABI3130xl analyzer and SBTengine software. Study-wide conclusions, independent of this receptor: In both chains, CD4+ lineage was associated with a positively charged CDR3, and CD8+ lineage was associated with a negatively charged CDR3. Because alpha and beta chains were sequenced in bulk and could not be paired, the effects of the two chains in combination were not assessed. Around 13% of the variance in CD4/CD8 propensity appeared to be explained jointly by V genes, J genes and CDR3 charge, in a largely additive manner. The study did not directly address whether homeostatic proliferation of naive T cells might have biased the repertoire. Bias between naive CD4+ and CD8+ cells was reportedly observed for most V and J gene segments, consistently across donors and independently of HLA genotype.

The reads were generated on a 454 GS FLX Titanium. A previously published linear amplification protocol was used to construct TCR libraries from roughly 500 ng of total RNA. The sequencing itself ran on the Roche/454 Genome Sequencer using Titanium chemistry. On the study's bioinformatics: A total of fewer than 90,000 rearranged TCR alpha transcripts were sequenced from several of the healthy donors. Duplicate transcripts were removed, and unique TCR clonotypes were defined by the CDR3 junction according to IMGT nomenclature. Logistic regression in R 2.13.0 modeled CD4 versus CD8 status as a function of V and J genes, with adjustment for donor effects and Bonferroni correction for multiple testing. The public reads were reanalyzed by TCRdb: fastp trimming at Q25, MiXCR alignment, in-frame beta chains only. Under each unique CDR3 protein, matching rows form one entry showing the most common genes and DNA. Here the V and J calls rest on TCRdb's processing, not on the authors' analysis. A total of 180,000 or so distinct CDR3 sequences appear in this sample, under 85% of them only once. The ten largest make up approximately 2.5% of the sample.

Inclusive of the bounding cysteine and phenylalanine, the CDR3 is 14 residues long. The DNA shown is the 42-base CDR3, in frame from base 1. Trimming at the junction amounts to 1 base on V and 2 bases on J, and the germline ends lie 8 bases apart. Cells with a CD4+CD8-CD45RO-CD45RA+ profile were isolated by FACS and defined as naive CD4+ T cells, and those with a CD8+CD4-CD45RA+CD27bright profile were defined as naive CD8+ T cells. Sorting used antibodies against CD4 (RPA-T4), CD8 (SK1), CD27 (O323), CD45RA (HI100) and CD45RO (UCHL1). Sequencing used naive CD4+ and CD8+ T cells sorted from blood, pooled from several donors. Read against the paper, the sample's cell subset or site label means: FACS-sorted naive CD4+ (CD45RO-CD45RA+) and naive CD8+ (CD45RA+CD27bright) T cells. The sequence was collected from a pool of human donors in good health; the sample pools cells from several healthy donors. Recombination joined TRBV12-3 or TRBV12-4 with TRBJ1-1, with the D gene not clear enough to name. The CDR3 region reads CASSLGGGNTEAFF. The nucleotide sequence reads TGTGCCAGCAGTTTAGGGGGTGGAAACACTGAAGCTTTCTTT.